This entry describes one TCR beta chain. Its antigen is not identified. This sample stems from a study of OX40 agonist ivuxolimab in advanced cancers. For the study at large: Partial responses occurred in three patients (one hepatocellular carcinoma, two cutaneous melanoma). Study observations and caveats: The study found that CD8+ T cells averaged more expanded clones than CD4+. At doses 0.1 to 3.0 mg/kg, CD4+ and CD8+ clones expanded.

In germline, CDR1 is MNHEY, CDR2 SMNVEV (reference sequence). This CDR3 has 13 residues. V shed 6 bases and J shed 3 bases, with 11 bases lying between them. Exclusion of a patient followed from autoimmune disease history or systemic immunosuppression. Clones were sequenced by immunoSEQ multiplex PCR, and TCRdb holds only the in-frame ones, with some missing. The table records 55,000 to 75,000 clones, roughly nine tenths of them present only once. The sequence was obtained from an adult with an advanced solid tumor such as melanoma, head and neck, liver or kidney cancer. V usage is TRBV27 and J usage is TRBJ1-1; tentative D call: TRBD1 (6 bases). The sequencing used CD4+ or CD8+ T cells sorted from blood, collected in a trial of the OX40 agonist ivuxolimab. CDR3 sequence reads: CASSRGGDTEAFF. The DNA for the CDR3 is TGTGCCAGCAGCCGAGGGGGGGACACTGAAGCTTTCTTT.